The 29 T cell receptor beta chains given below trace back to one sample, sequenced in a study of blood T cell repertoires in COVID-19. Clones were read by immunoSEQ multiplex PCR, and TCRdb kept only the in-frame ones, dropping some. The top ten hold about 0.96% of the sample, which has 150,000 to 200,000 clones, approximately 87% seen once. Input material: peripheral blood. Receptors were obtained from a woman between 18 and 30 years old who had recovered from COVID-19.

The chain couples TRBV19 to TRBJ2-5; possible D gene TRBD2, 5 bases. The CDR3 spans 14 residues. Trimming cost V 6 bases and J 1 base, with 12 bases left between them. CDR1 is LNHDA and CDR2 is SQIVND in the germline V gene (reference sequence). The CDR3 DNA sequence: TGTGCCAGTAGCAACCAGAGGGCCCAAGAGACCCAGTACTTC. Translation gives CASSNQRAQETQYF.

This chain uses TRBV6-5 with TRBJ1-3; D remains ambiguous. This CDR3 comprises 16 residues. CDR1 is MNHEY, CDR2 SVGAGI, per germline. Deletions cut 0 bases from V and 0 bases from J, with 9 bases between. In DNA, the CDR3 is TGTGCCAGCAGTTACTCGTACAGAAGCTCTGGAAACACCATATATTTT. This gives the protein CASSYSYRSSGNTIYF.

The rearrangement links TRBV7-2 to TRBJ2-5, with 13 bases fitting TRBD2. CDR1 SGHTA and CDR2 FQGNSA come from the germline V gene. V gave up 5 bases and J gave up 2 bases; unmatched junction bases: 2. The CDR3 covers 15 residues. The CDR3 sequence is CASSPGLAGQETQYF. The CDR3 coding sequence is TGTGCCAGCAGCCCGGGACTAGCGGGACAAGAGACCCAGTACTTC.

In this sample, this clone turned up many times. The CDR3 DNA sequence: TGTGCCAGCAGCCCTGGACACAGGCGGTTCCCCCTTCAGCCCCAGCATTTT. Residues: CASSPGHRRFPLQPQHF. The chain is built from TRBV7-8 and TRBJ1-5; tentative D call: TRBD1 (5 bases). With 5 bases removed from V and 6 bases from J, the gap between germline ends came to 23 bases. Germline CDR1 reads SGHVS; CDR2 reads FQNEAQ. The CDR3 length is 17 residues.

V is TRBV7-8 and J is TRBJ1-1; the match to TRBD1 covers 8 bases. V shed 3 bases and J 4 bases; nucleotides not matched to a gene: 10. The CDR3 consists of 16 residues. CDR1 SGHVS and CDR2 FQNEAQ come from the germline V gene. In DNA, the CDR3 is TGTGCCAGCAGCTTTGGAGACAGGGGAAGGAGCACTGAAGCTTTCTTT. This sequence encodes CASSFGDRGRSTEAFF.

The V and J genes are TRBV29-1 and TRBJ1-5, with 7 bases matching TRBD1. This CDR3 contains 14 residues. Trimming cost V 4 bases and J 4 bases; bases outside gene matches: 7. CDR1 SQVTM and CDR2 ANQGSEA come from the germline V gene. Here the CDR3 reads CSVATGSGNQPQHF. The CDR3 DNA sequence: TGCAGCGTTGCGACAGGGTCCGGAAATCAGCCCCAGCATTTT. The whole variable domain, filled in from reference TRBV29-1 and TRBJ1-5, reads SAVISQKPSRDICQRGTSLTIQCQVDSQVTMMFWYRQQPGQSLTLIATANQGSEATYESGFVIDKFPISRPNLTFSTLTVSNMSPEDSSIYLCSVATGSGNQPQHFGDGTRLSIL.

Here the CDR3 reads CASSAGQRNSPLHF. The CDR3 DNA follows: TGTGCCAGCAGTGCGGGACAGCGAAATTCACCCCTCCACTTT. The rearrangement links TRBV25-1 to TRBJ1-6; 7 bases match TRBD1. The V gene's germline CDR1 is MGHDK and CDR2 SYGVNS. Germline trimming cut 4 bases from V and 7 bases from J; bases unmatched to any gene: 4. CDR3 length: 14 amino acids. Based on the CDR3 plus reference TRBV25-1 and TRBJ1-6, the full variable domain is EADIYQTPRYLVIGTGKKITLECSQTMGHDKMYWYQQDPGMELHLIHYSYGVNSTEKGDLSSESTVSRIRTEHFPLTLESARPSHTSQYLCASSAGQRNSPLHFGNGTRLTVT.

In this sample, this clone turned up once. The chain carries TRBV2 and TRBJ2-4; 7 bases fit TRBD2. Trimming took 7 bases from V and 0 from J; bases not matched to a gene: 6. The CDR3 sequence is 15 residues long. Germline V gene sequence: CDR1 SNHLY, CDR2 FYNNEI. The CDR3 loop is CASIPGLLAKNIQYF. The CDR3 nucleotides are TGTGCCAGCATTCCGGGACTACTAGCCAAAAACATTCAGTACTTC.

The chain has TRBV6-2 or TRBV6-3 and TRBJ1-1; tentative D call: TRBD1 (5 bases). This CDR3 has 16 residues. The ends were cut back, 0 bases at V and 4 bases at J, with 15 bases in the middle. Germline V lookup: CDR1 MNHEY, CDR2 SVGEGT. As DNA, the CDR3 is TGTGCCAGCAGTTACTCGGGGACTGCGCCCGTCACTGAAGCTTTCTTT. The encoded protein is CASSYSGTAPVTEAFF.

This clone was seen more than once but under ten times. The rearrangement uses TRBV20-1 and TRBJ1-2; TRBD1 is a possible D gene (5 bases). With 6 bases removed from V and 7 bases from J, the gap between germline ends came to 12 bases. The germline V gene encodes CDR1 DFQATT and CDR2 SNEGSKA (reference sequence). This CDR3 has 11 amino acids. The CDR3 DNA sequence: TGCAGTGCATTAAGACAGCCTGGCTACACCTTC. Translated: CSALRQPGYTF.

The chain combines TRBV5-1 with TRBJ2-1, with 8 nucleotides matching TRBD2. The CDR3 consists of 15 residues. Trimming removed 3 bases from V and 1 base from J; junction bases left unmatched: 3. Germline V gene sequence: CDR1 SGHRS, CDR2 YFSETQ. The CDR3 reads CASSSTSGSYNEQFF. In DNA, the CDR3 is TGCGCCAGCAGCTCTACTAGCGGTTCCTACAATGAGCAGTTCTTC. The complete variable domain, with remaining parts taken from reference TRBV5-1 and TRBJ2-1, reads KAGVTQTPRYLIKTRGQQVTLSCSPISGHRSVSWYQQTPGQGLQFLFEYFSETQRNKGNFPGRFSGRQFSNSRSEMNVSTLELGDSALYLCASSSTSGSYNEQFFGPGTRLTVL.

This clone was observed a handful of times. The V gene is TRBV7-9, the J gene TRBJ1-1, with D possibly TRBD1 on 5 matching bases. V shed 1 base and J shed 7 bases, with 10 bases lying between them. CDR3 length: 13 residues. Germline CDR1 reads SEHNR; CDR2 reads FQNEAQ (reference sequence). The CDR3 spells CASSLDQGNEAFF. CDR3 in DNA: TGTGCCAGCAGCTTAGATCAGGGAAATGAAGCTTTCTTT.

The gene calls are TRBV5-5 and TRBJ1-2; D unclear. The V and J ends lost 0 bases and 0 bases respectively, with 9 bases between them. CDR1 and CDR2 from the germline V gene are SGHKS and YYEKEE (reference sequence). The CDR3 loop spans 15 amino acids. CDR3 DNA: TGTGCCAGCAGCTTGGGGGCGGGAGCTAACTATGGCTACACCTTC. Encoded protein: CASSLGAGANYGYTF.

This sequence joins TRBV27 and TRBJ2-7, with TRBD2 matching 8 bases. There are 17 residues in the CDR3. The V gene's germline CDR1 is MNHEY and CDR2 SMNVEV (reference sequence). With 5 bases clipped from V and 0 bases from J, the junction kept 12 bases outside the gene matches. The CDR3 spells CASSRLAGGHSSYEQYF. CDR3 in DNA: TGTGCCAGCAGTCGACTCGCGGGGGGCCACAGCTCCTACGAGCAGTACTTC.

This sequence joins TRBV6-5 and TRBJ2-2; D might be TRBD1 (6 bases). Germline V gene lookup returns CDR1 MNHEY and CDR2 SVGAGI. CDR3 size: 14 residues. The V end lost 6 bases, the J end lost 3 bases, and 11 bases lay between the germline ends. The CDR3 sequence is CASSTGLDTGELFF. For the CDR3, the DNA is TGTGCCAGCAGCACAGGGTTGGACACCGGGGAGCTGTTTTTT.

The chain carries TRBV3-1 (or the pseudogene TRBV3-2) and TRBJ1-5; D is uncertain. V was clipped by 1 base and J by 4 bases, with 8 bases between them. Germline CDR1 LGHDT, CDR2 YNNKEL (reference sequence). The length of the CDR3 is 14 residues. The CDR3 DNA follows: TGTGCCAGCAGCCAAGTTGCGAAAAATCAGCCCCAGCATTTT. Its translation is CASSQVAKNQPQHF.

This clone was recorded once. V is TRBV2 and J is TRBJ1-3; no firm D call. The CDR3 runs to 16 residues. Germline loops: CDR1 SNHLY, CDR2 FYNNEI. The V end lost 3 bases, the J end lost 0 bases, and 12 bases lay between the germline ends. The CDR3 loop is CASSDESTYSGNTIYF. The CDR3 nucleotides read TGTGCCAGCAGTGATGAAAGTACTTACTCTGGAAACACCATATATTTT.

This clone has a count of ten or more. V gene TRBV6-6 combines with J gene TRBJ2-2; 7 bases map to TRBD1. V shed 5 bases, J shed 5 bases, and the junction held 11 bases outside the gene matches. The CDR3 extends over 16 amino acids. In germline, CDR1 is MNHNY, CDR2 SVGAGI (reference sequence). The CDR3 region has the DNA TGTGCCAGCAGTCCCAAAGCCGACAGGGAGACCGGGGAGCTGTTTTTT. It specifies CASSPKADRETGELFF.

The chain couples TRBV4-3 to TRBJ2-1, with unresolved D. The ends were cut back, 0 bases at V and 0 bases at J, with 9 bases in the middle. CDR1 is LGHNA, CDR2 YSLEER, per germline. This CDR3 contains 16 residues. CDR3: CASSQDLVSSYNEQFF. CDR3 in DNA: TGCGCCAGCAGCCAAGATCTTGTGTCCTCCTACAATGAGCAGTTCTTC.

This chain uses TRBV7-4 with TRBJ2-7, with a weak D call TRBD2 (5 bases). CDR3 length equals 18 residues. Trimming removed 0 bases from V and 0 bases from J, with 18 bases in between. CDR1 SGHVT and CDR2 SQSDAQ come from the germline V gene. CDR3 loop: CASSLAPVAGLNSYEQYV. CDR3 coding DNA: TGTGCCAGCAGCTTAGCCCCGGTGGCCGGACTTAACTCCTACGAGCAGTACGTC.

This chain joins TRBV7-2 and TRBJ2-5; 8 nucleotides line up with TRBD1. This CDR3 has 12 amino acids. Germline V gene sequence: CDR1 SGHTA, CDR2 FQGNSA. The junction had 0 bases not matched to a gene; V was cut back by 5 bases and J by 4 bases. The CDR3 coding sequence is TGTGCCAGCAGCGACAGGGGAGAGACCCAGTACTTC. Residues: CASSDRGETQYF. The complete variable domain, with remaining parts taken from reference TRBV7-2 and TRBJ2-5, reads GAGVSQSPSNKVTEKGKDVELRCDPISGHTALYWYRQSLGQGLEFLIYFQGNSAPDKSGLPSDRFSAERTGGSVSTLTIQRTQQEDSAVYLCASSDRGETQYFGPGTRLLVL.

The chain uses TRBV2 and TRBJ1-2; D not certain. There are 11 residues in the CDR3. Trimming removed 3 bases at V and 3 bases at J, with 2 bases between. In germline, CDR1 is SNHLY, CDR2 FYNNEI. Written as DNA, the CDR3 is TGTGCCAGCAGTGACGACTATGGCTACACCTTC. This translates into CASSDDYGYTF.

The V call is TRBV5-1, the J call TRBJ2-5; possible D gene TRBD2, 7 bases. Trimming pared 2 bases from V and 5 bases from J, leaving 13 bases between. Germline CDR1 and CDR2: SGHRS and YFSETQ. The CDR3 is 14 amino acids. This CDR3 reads CASSFPGGPETQYF. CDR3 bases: TGCGCCAGCAGCTTCCCGGGGGGCCCCGAGACCCAGTACTTC.

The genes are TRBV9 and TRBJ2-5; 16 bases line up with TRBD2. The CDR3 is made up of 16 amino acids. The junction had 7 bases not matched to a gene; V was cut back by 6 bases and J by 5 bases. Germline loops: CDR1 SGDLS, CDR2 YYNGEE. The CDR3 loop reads CASTRGLAGGDETQYF. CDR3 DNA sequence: TGTGCCAGCACTCGGGGACTAGCGGGAGGGGACGAGACCCAGTACTTC.

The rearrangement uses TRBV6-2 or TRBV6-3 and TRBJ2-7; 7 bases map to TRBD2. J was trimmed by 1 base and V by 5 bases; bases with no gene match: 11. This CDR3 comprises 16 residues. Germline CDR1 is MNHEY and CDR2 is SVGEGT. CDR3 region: CASSHRPSGTSYEQYV. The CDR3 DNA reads TGTGCCAGCAGTCACAGACCTAGCGGTACATCCTACGAGCAGTACGTC.

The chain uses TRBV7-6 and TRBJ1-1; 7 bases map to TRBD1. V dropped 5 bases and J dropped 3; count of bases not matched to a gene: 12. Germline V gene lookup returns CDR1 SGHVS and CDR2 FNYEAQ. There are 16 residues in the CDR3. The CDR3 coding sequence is TGTGCCAGCAGCCCCATAAACAGGGGTGAGGACACTGAAGCTTTCTTT. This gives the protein CASSPINRGEDTEAFF.

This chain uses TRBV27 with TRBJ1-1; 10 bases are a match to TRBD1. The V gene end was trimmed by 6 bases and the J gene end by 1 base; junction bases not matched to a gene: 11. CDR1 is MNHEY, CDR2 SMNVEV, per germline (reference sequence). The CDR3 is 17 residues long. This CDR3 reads CASSSLLRTGGNTEAFF. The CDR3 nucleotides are TGTGCCAGCAGCTCACTTCTCCGGACAGGGGGGAACACTGAAGCTTTCTTT.

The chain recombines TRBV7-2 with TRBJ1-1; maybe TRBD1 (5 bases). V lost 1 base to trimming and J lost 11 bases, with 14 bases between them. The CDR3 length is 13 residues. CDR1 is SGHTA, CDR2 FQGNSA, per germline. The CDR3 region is CASSLGVRRDAFF. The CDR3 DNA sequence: TGTGCCAGCAGCTTAGGGGTAAGGAGGGACGCTTTCTTT.

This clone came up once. The CDR3 bases are TGTGCCAGCAGCATACGACAGGGGTCTGGCACTGAAGCTTTCTTT. Amino acids: CASSIRQGSGTEAFF. The J gene is TRBJ1-1, the V gene TRBV11-1; 8 bases agree with TRBD1. This CDR3 has 15 residues. Germline values: CDR1 SGHAT, CDR2 FQDESV (reference sequence). Germline trimming cut 5 bases from V and 4 bases from J; bases unmatched to any gene: 9.